This record concerns one T cell receptor (beta chain) sequence. Its antigen remains unknown. The data are from a study of identical twins. Study outcomes and limitations: Within beta out-of-frame sequences, the excess sharing observed between twins was weaker.

Template switching introduced a universal primer site, and the cDNA bore unique molecular identifiers. One entry per CDR3 protein, called by TCRdb with MiXCR from the 5' RACE reads. This table has 520,000 or so distinct CDR3 sequences, around 20% appearing once. This same sample was also part of a study on T cells expressing NK-cell markers. That report adds: It was from sorted CD3+CD56+NKG2C+, CD3+CD56+NKG2C- and CD3+CD56-NKG2C+ T cells that TCR beta repertoires came. One of the eight sequenced donors was seronegative, whereas the other seven were HCMV-seropositive.

This receptor was identified in a woman aged 18 to 35 in good health. The specimen sequenced was CD4+ T cells sorted from blood.

CDR3 coding DNA: TGTGCCAGCAGTTGGACAGGCAGCTCTGGAAACACCATATATTTT. The encoded protein is CASSWTGSSGNTIYF. V gene TRBV12-3 or TRBV12-4 combines with J gene TRBJ1-3, with 7 bases matching TRBD1. CDR3 length: 15 amino acids. The V segment lost 4 bases and the J segment 0 bases; nucleotides outside the gene matches: 3.